This T cell receptor (beta chain) was obtained from a study of blood T cells in healthy people across ages. This clonotype was detected a few times. Its specificity is not known. This CDR3 region has 13 residues. V dropped 2 bases and J dropped 10 bases, with 12 bases sitting between them. In germline, CDR1 is KGHSH, CDR2 LQKENI. Overall study results and limits: The study found more naive CD4+ cells and higher diversity in long-lived than aged donors.

A second roughly 6 to 11 cycle PCR used barcoded and J-beta primers. TCRdb processed the 5' RACE reads anew with MiXCR; each CDR3 protein has one entry. Here the sample spans around 1,500,000 distinct CDR3 sequences, over 25% being singletons. This chain connects TRBV18 to TRBJ2-1; no definite D call. The sequence came from a woman aged 30 to 39 in good health. The sequenced sample consisted of blood. In DNA, the CDR3 is TGTGCCAGCTCACCAAGTCAGAATGAAGAGCAGTTCTTC. This gives the protein CASSPSQNEEQFF.